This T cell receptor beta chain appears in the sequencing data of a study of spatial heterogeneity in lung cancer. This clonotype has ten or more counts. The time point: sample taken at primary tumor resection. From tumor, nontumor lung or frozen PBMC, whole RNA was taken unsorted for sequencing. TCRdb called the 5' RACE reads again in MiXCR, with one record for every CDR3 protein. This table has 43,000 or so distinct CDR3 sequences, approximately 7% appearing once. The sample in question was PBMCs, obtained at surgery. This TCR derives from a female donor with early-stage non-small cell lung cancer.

Written as DNA, the CDR3 is TGTGCCAGCAGGCGGACGCAGGGGTCACGTCAGCCCCAGCATTTT. Protein: CASRRTQGSRQPQHF. The genes are TRBV6-5 and TRBJ1-5; a weak D match, TRBD1 (6 bases). The V end lost 6 bases, the J end lost 6 bases, and 18 bases lay between the germline ends. CDR1 and CDR2 (germline): MNHEY, SVGAGI. The CDR3 has 15 amino acids.